The present T cell receptor beta chain was sequenced within a study of OX40 agonist ivuxolimab in advanced cancers. The method was immunoSEQ multiplex PCR; TCRdb's version includes in-frame clones alone and lacks a portion of them. Of approximately 47,000 clones in the sample, around 90% are singletons; the top ten hold roughly 6.2%. Trimming pared 1 base from V and 7 bases from J, leaving 16 bases between. The CDR3 contains 16 residues. The V gene's germline CDR1 is MNHEY and CDR2 SVGAGI. This chain links TRBV6-5 with TRBJ2-2; D may match TRBD1 or TRBD2 (6 bases each). Sample: CD4+ or CD8+ T cells sorted from blood, taken in a trial of the OX40 agonist ivuxolimab. This TCR was recovered from an adult with an advanced solid tumor such as melanoma, head and neck, liver or kidney cancer. The CDR3 loop is CASSYLEGGFHGELFF. CDR3 in DNA: TGTGCCAGCAGTTACTTGGAAGGGGGGTTCCACGGGGAGCTGTTTTTT.